The present T cell receptor (beta chain) was sequenced within a study of regulatory T cells. Study observations and caveats: Regulatory T-cell repertoire restriction differed between patients, peaking in the two most autoimmune. In patients, unique TRB V-J pairs were restricted and V/J usage skewed, especially in Tregs. In CD3G deficiency, regulatory T cells had lower Shannon diversity than autologous conventional CD4+ and control regulatory cells.

Autoimmunity was present in every CD3G-deficient patient, worse in two. Patients aged 2 to 39 years had fewer naive and more memory CD4+ and CD8+ T cells. Regarding this clone: The antigen remains undetermined. The junction departs from the called germline gene at one end, perhaps through a read error. Within the sample, other DNA sequences also encode this same CDR3.

This CDR3 is 15 amino acids long. The germline V gene encodes CDR1 SGHVS and CDR2 FQNEAQ. Amplification used 52 TRBV primers and 13 TRBJ primers. Sequencing was performed with immunoSEQ multiplex PCR; in TCRdb, only in-frame clones are kept and a portion is missing. Here the sample spans roughly 2,500 clones, under 95% being singletons. V and J are TRBV7-8 and TRBJ2-3, with D perhaps TRBD1 (5 bases). Sequenced: CD4+ Tregs sorted from blood. The sequence derives from a child aged 10 to 17 with CD3G deficiency. The CDR3 DNA follows: TGTGCCAGCAGCGGAAGACAGTTTAGCACAGATACACAGTATTTT. It specifies CASSGRQFSTDTQYF.